This T cell receptor beta chain was captured in a study of response to subunit inactivated influenza vaccine (dated by TCRdb to between 2018 and 2020). Study-level background: To follow how T cells responded to a trivalent subunit inactivated influenza vaccine, the researchers relied on deep quantitative profiling of the T cell receptor repertoire.

Receptor libraries were prepared by RT-PCR. TCRdb names Illumina HiSeq 2500 as the instrument used. In TCRdb, the public reads were trimmed at Q25 with fastp and aligned with MiXCR, with productive beta chains retained. Every CDR3 protein is listed once, alongside the most common genes and DNA of its rows. The sample yields about 830,000 distinct CDR3 sequences; 15% to 20% were counted once. The top ten clones comprise approximately 10% of the sample. There are a few counts of this clonotype. Its antigen is not yet known. There are no base qualities to consult, and no much larger clone falls within one base. General study outcomes and caveats: The authors proposed that each seasonal influenza vaccination may bring in only a limited number of new T cells.

V sheds 1 base and J sheds 7 bases, leaving 17 bases between their ends. Via the germline V gene, CDR1 is SGHTA and CDR2 FQGNSA. Measured from the cysteine to the phenylalanine, the CDR3 is 15 residues long. Just the 45-base CDR3 DNA is kept, in frame starting at base 1. This specimen consisted of PBMCs from blood, obtained 5 days after vaccination. This receptor was identified in a middle-aged man who received an inactivated influenza vaccine. Donor details come from another sample of the same person, matched by shared clones. The sequence is built from TRBV7-2 and TRBJ2-7; matching of 6 bases hints at TRBD1 as the D gene. CDR3 sequence: CASSLGDTPTREQYF. The bases are TGTGCCAGCAGCTTAGGGGACACACCGACGAGGGAGCAGTACTTC.